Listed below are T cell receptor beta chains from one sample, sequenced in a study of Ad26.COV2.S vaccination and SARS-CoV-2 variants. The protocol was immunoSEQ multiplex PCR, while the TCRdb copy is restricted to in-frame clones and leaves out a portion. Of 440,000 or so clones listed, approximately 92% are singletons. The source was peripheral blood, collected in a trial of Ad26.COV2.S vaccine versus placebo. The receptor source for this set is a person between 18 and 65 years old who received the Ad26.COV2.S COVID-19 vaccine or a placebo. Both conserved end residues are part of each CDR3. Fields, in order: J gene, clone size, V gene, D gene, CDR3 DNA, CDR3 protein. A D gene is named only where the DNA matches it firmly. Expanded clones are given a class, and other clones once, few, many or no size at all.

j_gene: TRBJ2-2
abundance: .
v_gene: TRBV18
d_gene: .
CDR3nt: TGTGCCGGCTCACCACCGTCCAGGGTCCCCACCGGGGAGCTGTTTTTT
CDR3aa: CAGSPPSRVPTGELFF

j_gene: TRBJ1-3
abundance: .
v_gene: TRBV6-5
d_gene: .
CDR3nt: TGTGCCAGCAGTTACTCAGCAGGGGAAAACACCATATATTTT
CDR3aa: CASSYSAGENTIYF

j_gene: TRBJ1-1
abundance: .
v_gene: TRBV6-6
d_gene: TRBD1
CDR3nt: TGTGCTTCATACAGGGGGCCCCTCACTGAAGCTTTCTTT
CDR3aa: CASYRGPLTEAFF

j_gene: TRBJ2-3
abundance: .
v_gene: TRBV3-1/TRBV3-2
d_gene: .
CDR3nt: TGTGCCAGCAGCCAAGGTCTAGTTGTCACAGATACGCAGTATTTT
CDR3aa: CASSQGLVVTDTQYF

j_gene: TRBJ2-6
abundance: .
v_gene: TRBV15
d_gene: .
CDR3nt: TGTGCCACCAGCAGAGGAGACCCCGAGAAGAGCTCTGGGGCCAACGTCCTGACTTTC
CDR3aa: CATSRGDPEKSSGANVLTF

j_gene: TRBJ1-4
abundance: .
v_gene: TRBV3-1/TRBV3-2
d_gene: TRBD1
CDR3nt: TGTGCCAGCAGCCCCAGGCTCAACAGGGGACAAGGTGAAAAACTGTTTTTT
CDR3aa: CASSPRLNRGQGEKLFF

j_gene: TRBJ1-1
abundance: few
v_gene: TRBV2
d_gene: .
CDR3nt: TGTGCCAGGACACAGGGAGCTTACACTGAAGCTTTCTTT
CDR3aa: CARTQGAYTEAFF

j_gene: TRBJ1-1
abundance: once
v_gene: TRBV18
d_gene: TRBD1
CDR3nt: TGTGCCAGCTCACCACGATCCGGGACAGGCAGGTTCACTGAAGCTTTCTTT
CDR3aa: CASSPRSGTGRFTEAFF

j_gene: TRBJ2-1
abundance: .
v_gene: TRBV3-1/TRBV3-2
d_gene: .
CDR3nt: TGTGCCAGCAGCCAAGAGGGCAGGCGAAAGAATGAGCAGTTCTTC
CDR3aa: CASSQEGRRKNEQFF

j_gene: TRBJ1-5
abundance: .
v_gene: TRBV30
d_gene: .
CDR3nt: TGTGCCTGGAAACATAACAGTGGCAATCAGCCCCAGCATTTT
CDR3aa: CAWKHNSGNQPQHF

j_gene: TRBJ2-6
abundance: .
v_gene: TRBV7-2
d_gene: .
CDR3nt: TGTGCCAGCAGCTTAGTTCGCGGGGCTGGGGCCAACGTCCTGACTTTC
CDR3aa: CASSLVRGAGANVLTF

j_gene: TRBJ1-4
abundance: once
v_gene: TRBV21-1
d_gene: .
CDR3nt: TGTGCCAGCAGCAAAGCGCACTGGCAACAGGGGGCATACATTGCAACTAATGAAAAACTGTTTTTT
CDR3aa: CASSKAHWQQGAYIATNEKLFF

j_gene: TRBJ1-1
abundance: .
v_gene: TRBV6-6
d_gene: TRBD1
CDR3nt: TGTGCCGTCCGGGACAGGGAGACTTTCTTT
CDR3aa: CAVRDRETFF

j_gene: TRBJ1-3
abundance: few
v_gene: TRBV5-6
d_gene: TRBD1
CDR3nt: TGTGCCAGCAGCTTGCAGGGGACAGTTGGAAACACCATATATTTT
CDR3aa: CASSLQGTVGNTIYF

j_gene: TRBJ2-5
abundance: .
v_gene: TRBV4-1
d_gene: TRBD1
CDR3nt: TGCGCCAGCAGCCCGGGACAGGGTGCGGAGACCCAGTACTTC
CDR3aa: CASSPGQGAETQYF

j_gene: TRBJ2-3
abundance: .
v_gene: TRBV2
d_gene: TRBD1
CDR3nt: TGTGCCAGCAGTGGACAGGGGGCGGCAGATACGCAGTATTTT
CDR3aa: CASSGQGAADTQYF

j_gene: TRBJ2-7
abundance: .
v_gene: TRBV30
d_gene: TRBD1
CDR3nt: TGTGCCTGGTCGACAGGGGCCTACGAGCAGTACTTC
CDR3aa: CAWSTGAYEQYF

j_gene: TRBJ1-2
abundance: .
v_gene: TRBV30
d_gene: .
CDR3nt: TGTGCCTGGACATGGACAGCTAACTATGGCTACACCTTC
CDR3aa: CAWTWTANYGYTF

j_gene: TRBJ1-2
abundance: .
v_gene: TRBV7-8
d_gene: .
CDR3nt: TGTGCCAGTAGCTTAGCGGCCTACCGGGACCTCCAGGGTAATGGCTACACCTTC
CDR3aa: CASSLAAYRDLQGNGYTF

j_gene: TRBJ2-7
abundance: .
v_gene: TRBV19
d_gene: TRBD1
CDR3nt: TGTGCCAGTAGTACAGGACAGGGAAGCTACGAGCAGTACTTC
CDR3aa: CASSTGQGSYEQYF

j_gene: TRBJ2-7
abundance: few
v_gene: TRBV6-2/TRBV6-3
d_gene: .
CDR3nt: TGTGCCAGCAGCCGAAGGGGGTACGAGCAGTACTTC
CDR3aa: CASSRRGYEQYF

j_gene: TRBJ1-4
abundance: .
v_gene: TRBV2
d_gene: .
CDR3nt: TGTGCCAGCACCCCCGTTGGAACTAATGAAAAACTGTTTTTT
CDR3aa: CASTPVGTNEKLFF

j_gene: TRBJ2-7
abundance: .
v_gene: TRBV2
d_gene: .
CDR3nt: TGTGCCACGAGGGCCTCGGGGCTGTACGAGCAGTACTTC
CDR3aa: CATRASGLYEQYF

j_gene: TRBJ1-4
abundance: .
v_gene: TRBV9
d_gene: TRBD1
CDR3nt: TGTGCCAGCAGCGTAGGGGGACAGGGAACTAATGAAAAACTGTTTTTT
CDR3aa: CASSVGGQGTNEKLFF

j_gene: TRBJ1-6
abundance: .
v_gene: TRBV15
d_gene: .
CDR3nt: TGTGCCACCAGCAGAGAACCAGGGCACTCACCCCTCCACTTT
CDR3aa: CATSREPGHSPLHF

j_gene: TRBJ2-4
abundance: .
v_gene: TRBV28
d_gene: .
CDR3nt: TGTGCCACCTTAACTGGGCGAGGCAACATTCAGTACTTC
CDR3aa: CATLTGRGNIQYF

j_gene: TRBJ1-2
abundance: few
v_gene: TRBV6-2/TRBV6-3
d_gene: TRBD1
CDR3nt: TGTGCCAGCAGTATTGGGACAGCGAGTGGCTACACCTTC
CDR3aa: CASSIGTASGYTF

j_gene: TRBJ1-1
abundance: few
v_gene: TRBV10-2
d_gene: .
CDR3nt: TGCGCCAGCACGGCAACAGTGAACACTGAAGCTTTCTTT
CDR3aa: CASTATVNTEAFF

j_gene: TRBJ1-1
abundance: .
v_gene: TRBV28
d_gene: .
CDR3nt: TGTGCCAGCAGTTTAGTCAACATGGACACTGAAGCTTTCTTT
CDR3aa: CASSLVNMDTEAFF

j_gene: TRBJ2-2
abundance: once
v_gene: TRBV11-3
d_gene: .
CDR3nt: TGTGCCAGCAGCCTGGACTCGAACACCGGGGAGCTGTTTTTT
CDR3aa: CASSLDSNTGELFF

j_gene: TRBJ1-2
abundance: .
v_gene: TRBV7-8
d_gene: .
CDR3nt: TGTGCCAGCAGCTTATTCGGGGGGCTGGGCTATGGCTACACCTTC
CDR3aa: CASSLFGGLGYGYTF

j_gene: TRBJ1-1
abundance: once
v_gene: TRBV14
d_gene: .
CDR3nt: TGTGCCAGCAGCCAGGGATGGACTGAAGCTTTCTTT
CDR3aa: CASSQGWTEAFF

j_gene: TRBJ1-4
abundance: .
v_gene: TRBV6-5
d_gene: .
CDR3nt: TGTGCCAGCGGGGGGGTGAAAAATGAAAAACTGTTTTTT
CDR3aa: CASGGVKNEKLFF

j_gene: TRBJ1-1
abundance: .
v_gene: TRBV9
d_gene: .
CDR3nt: TGTGCCAGCAGCCCCCAGTTGAGGTCCGAAGCTTTCTTT
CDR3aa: CASSPQLRSEAFF

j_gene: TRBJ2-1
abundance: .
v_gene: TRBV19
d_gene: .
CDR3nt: TGTGCCAGTCAGGAGGGGGGCCAAAACTACAATGAGCAGTTCTTC
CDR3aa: CASQEGGQNYNEQFF

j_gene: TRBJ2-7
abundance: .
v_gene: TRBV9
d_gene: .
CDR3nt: TGTGCCAGCAGCGTAGCTGGGACTCCCTACGAGCAGTACTTC
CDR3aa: CASSVAGTPYEQYF

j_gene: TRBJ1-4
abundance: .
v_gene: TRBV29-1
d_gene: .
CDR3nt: TGCAGCGTCAAACAGGGAGGTGGATTCTATGAAAAACTGTTTTTT
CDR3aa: CSVKQGGGFYEKLFF

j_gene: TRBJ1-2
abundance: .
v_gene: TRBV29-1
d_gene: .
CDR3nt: TGCAGCGTTGAAGAGGGGGGTCGTAACTATGGCTACACCTTC
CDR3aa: CSVEEGGRNYGYTF

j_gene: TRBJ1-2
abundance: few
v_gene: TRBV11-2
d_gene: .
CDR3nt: TGTGCCAGCAGCCCGGGGGGCCAGGGTGTTGGCTACACCTTC
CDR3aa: CASSPGGQGVGYTF

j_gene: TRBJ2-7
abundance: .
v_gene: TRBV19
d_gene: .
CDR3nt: TGTGCCAGTAGTATAATTTGGGGGGGCGAATCCTACGAGCAGTACTTC
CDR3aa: CASSIIWGGESYEQYF

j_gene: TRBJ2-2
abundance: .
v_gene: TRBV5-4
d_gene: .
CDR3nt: TGTGCCAGCAGCCCCCCACCGGGACGCCCGAACACCGGGGAGCTGTTTTTT
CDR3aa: CASSPPPGRPNTGELFF

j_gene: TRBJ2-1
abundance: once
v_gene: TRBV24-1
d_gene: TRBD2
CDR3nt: TGTGCCACCAGTGCCCTGACTAGCGGGGGGCTCCGCTCCTACAATGAGCAGTTCTTC
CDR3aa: CATSALTSGGLRSYNEQFF

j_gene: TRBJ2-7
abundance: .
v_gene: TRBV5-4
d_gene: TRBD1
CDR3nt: TGTGCCAGCAGCCTACAGGGGGCGTCCTACGAGCAGTACTTC
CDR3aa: CASSLQGASYEQYF

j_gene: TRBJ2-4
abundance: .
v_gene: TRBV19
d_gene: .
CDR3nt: TGTGCCAGTACCTTCTCCGCGACTCCGCCGAACATTCAGTACTTC
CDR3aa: CASTFSATPPNIQYF

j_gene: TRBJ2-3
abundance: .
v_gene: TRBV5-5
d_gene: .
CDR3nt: TGTGCCAGCAGCTCGCTAACTCCTAGCACAGATACGCAGTATTTT
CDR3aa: CASSSLTPSTDTQYF

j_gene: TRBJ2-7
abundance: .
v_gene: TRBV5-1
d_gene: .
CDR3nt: TGCGCCAGCAGCTTGGATGGGCCCCATAGGAGCGAGTACTTC
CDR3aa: CASSLDGPHRSEYF

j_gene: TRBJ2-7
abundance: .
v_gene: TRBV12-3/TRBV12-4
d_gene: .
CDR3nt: TGTGCCAGCAGTCCCTACTCCTACGAGCAGTACTTC
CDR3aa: CASSPYSYEQYF

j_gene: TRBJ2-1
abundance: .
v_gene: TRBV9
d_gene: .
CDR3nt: TGTGCCAGCAGCGTAGGTGGCAGGGGAGTGGGCTACAATGAGCAGTTCTTC
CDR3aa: CASSVGGRGVGYNEQFF

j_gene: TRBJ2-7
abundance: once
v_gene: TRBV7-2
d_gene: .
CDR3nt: TGTGCCAGCAGGGGGGCAGCAGCCTACGAGCAGTACTTC
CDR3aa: CASRGAAAYEQYF

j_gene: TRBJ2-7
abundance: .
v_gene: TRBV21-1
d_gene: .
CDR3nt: TGTGCCAGCAAAGAAAGGCCAGGGGGCGTCGAGCAGTACTTC
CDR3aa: CASKERPGGVEQYF

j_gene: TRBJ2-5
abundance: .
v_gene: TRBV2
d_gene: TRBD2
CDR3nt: TGTGCCAGCAGTCAGACTAGCGGCCAAGAGACCCAGTACTTC
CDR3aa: CASSQTSGQETQYF

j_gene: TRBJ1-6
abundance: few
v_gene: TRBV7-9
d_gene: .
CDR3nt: TGTGCCAGCAGACCAGCGGGGAATAATTCACCCCTCCACTTT
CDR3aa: CASRPAGNNSPLHF

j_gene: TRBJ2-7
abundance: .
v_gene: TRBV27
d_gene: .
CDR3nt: TGTGCCAGCAGTTTTGGGGGTTCGTCCTACGAGCAGTACTTC
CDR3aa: CASSFGGSSYEQYF

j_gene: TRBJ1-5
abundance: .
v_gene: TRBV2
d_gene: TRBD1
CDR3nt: TGTGCCAGCAGTAGACAGGGGAGTGGAAATCAGCCCCAGCATTTT
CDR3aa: CASSRQGSGNQPQHF

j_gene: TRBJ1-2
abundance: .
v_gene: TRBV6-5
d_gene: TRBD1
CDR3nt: TGTGCCAGCAGTTACTTAACAGGGGCGAACGGCTACACCTTC
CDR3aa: CASSYLTGANGYTF